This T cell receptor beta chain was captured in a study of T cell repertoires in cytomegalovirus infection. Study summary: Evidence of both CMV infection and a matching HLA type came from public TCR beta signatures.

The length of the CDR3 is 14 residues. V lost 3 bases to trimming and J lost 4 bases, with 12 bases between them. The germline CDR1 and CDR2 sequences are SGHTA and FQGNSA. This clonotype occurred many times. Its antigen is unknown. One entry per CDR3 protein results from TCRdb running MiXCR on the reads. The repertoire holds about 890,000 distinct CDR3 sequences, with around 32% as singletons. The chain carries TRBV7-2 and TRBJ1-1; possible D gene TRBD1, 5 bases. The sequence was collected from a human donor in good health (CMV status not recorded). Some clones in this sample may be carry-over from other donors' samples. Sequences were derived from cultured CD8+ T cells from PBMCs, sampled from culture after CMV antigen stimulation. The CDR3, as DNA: TGTGCCAGCAGCTTCAGGGACGGAGGCACTGAAGCTTTCTTT. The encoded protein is CASSFRDGGTEAFF. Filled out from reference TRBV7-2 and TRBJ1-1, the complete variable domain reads GAGVSQSPSNKVTEKGKDVELRCDPISGHTALYWYRQSLGQGLEFLIYFQGNSAPDKSGLPSDRFSAERTGGSVSTLTIQRTQQEDSAVYLCASSFRDGGTEAFFGQGTRLTVV.